This T cell receptor (beta chain) derives from a study of CD8 T cells in Susac syndrome. Points from the study as a whole: CD8+ clonal expansion in Susac peaked in TEMRA cells and active patients.

The CDR3 has 14 amino acids. With 9 bases removed from V and 5 bases from J, the gap between germline ends came to 17 bases. Comments on this clonotype: The antigen remains unidentified.

With random hexamers, roughly 0.5 to 1 ug RNA was reverse transcribed. TCRdb independently ran MiXCR on the immunoSEQ multiplex PCR reads; one entry per CDR3 protein. The sample holds some 110,000 distinct CDR3 sequences, about 93% seen once. The chain recombines TRBV12-3 or TRBV12-4 with TRBJ2-1; D unclear. Sequenced material: CD8+ T cells from PBMCs. This receptor was taken from a human donor with Susac syndrome. The CDR3 is CASFLPLGNNEQFF. For the CDR3, the DNA is TGTGCCAGTTTTCTACCTTTAGGGAACAATGAGCAGTTCTTC.